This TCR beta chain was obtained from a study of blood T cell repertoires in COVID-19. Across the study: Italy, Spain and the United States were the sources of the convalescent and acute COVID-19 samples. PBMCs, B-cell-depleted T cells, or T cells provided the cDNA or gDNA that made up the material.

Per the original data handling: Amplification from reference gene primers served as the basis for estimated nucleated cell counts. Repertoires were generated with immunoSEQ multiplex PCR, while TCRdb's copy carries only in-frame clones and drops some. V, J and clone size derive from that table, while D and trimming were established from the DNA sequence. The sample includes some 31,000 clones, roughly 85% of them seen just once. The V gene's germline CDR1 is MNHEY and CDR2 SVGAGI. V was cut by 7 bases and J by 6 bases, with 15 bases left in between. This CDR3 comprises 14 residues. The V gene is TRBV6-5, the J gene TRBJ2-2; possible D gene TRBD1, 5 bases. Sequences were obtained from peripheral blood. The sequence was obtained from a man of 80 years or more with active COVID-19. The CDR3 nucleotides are TGTGCCAGCACCCTAAGGGCCAGGGCCGGGGAGCTGTTTTTT. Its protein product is CASTLRARAGELFF.